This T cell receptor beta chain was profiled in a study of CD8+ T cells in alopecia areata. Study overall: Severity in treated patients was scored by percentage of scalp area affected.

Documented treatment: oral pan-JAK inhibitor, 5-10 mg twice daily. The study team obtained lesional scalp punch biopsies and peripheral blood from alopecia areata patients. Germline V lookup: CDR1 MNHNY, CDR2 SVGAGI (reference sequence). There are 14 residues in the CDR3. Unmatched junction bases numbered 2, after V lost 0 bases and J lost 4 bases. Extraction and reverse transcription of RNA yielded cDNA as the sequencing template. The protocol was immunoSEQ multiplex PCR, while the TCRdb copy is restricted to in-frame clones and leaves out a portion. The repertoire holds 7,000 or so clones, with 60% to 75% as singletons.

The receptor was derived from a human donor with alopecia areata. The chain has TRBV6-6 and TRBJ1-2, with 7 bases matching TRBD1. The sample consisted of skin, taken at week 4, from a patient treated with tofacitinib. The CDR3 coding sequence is TGTGCCAGCAGTTACTCGGACAGGTCCTATGGCTACACCTTC. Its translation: CASSYSDRSYGYTF.